This passage covers 27 T cell receptor beta chains from one sample sequenced in a study of T cell responses to AZD1222 COVID-19 vaccine. The data were produced by immunoSEQ multiplex PCR, yet TCRdb's version contains in-frame clones alone and is incomplete. The table includes under 95,000 clones, around nine tenths detected once. Here the sequenced sample was peripheral blood, taken 28 days after the second AZD1222 dose. These receptors were taken from an adult who received the AZD1222 COVID-19 vaccine.

The V gene is TRBV5-1, the J gene TRBJ2-7; 7 nucleotides match TRBD1. The CDR3 totals 15 residues. Germline values: CDR1 SGHRS, CDR2 YFSETQ. V lost 4 bases to trimming and J lost 2 bases; unmatched junction nucleotides: 9. CDR3 sequence reads: CASSTDRLPTYEQYF. DNA of the CDR3: TGCGCCAGCAGCACGGACAGGCTTCCGACCTACGAGCAGTACTTC. The full variable domain, rest sourced from reference TRBV5-1 and TRBJ2-7, is KAGVTQTPRYLIKTRGQQVTLSCSPISGHRSVSWYQQTPGQGLQFLFEYFSETQRNKGNFPGRFSGRQFSNSRSEMNVSTLELGDSALYLCASSTDRLPTYEQYFGPGTRLTVT.

The chain has TRBV3-1 (or the pseudogene TRBV3-2) and TRBJ1-1; maybe TRBD1 (6 bases). The V end was cut by 1 base, the J end by 10 bases, with 7 bases between. Germline-derived CDR1 and CDR2 are LGHDT and YNNKEL (reference sequence). This CDR3 is 11 amino acids long. The CDR3 protein is CASSQGQVAFF. As DNA, the CDR3 is TGTGCCAGCAGCCAAGGACAGGTAGCTTTCTTT.

The CDR3 spells CASSKGLSTDTQYF. The CDR3 nucleotides are TGTGCCAGCAGCAAAGGACTTTCCACAGATACGCAGTATTTT. The chain couples TRBV6-4 to TRBJ2-3, with D perhaps matching TRBD2 (5 bases). The CDR3 consists of 14 residues. Germline CDR1 reads MRHNA; CDR2 reads SNTAGT. Trimming removed 6 bases from V and 2 bases from J, with 12 bases in between.

The V and J genes are TRBV24-1 and TRBJ2-2; the match to TRBD2 covers 7 bases. This CDR3 region has 14 residues. CDR1 KGHDR and CDR2 SFDVKD come from the germline V gene. Trimming took 5 bases from V and 5 from J; bases not matched to a gene: 4. The CDR3 is CATSVTGGTGELFF. In nucleotides, the CDR3 is TGTGCCACCAGTGTCACGGGGGGAACCGGGGAGCTGTTTTTT.

The genes are TRBV16 and TRBJ1-2; D is unclear. The V gene's germline CDR1 is KGHSY and CDR2 FQNENV. This CDR3 has 17 residues. Trimming took off 1 base at V and 4 bases at J, with 19 bases between the two ends. CDR3 in DNA: TGTGCCAGCAGCCAATACAGCGTCAGCCCGGACGGCTATGGCTACACCTTC. Translation: CASSQYSVSPDGYGYTF.

V usage is TRBV11-2 and J usage is TRBJ1-1; no definite D call. The CDR3 is 15 residues long. CDR1 and CDR2 from the germline V gene are SGHAT and FQNNGV. V was pared by 3 bases and J by 3 bases, with 14 bases between. As DNA, the CDR3 is TGTGCCAGCAGCTTCGCCAGAGTTCTTCACACTGAAGCTTTCTTT. The encoded protein is CASSFARVLHTEAFF.

The V call is TRBV6-5, the J call TRBJ1-5, with D possibly being TRBD1 (5 bases). Deletions cut 7 bases from V and 9 bases from J, with 16 bases between. Germline CDR1 and CDR2: MNHEY and SVGAGI. The CDR3 is 13 amino acids. DNA for the CDR3: TGTGCCAGCAAATGGTCAGGGTTTACGCCCCAGCATTTT. It is translated as CASKWSGFTPQHF.

This rearrangement joins TRBV19 to TRBJ1-2; no clear D. The V gene's germline CDR1 is LNHDA and CDR2 SQIVND (reference sequence). Trimming left V 7 bases short and J 8 bases short, with 20 bases between. This CDR3 has 14 residues. DNA of the CDR3: TGTGCCAGTAAGCCAGGACCCCACCTGAGGGGCTACACCTTC. It translates to CASKPGPHLRGYTF.

This clone was detected only once. V and J are TRBV7-9 and TRBJ2-3, with 9 bases fitting TRBD2. The CDR3 consists of 18 residues. Germline V gene sequence: CDR1 SEHNR, CDR2 FQNEAQ (reference sequence). V shed 3 bases and J 0 bases; nucleotides not matched to a gene: 10. The CDR3 sequence: CASSFLSGGTSSTDTQYF. The CDR3 DNA reads TGTGCCAGCAGCTTTTTAAGCGGGGGGACTTCTAGCACAGATACGCAGTATTTT.

This clone was seen just once. V and J are TRBV2 and TRBJ2-4, with no clear D. Trimming took off 5 bases at V and 4 bases at J, with 15 bases between the two ends. Germline-derived CDR1 and CDR2 are SNHLY and FYNNEI. CDR3 length equals 15 residues. CDR3 nucleotides: TGTGCCAGCAGTTACCACTTGGGTTGGAAAAACATTCAGTACTTC. Translating it yields CASSYHLGWKNIQYF.

The CDR3 DNA sequence: TGTGCCAGCAGCACCGGACTAGCGGGGACAGATACGCAGTATTTT. This sequence encodes CASSTGLAGTDTQYF. This chain joins TRBV13 and TRBJ2-3; 12 bases are shared with TRBD2. Germline trimming cut 5 bases from V and 3 bases from J; bases unmatched to any gene: 3. Germline V gene lookup returns CDR1 PRHDT and CDR2 FYEKMQ (reference sequence). This CDR3 is 15 amino acids long.

This CDR3 is CATSSRPGTGDYEQYF. The CDR3 DNA follows: TGTGCCACCAGCTCCAGACCCGGGACAGGGGACTACGAGCAGTACTTC. The chain uses TRBV24-1 and TRBJ2-7; 10 bases are a match to TRBD1. Germline V gives CDR1 KGHDR, CDR2 SFDVKD. There are 16 residues in the CDR3. Trimming took 7 bases from V and 3 from J; bases not matched to a gene: 11.

This clone was seen only a few times. The rearrangement joins TRBV2 to TRBJ2-2; D uncertain. Trimming pared 8 bases from V and 6 bases from J, leaving 10 bases between. From germline, CDR1 is SNHLY and CDR2 FYNNEI. The CDR3 has 12 amino acids. DNA of the CDR3: TGTGCCAGCCTACCCTATGCCGGGGAGCTGTTTTTT. Translating it yields CASLPYAGELFF.

The V call is TRBV7-3, the J call TRBJ2-3, with D uncertain. Germline CDR1 reads SGHTA; CDR2 reads FQGTGA. Between the trimmed V and J ends, which lost 2 bases and 2 bases, there was a span of 8 bases. There are 14 residues in the CDR3. CDR3 bases: TGTGCCAGCAGCTTAGGTGTCGACACAGATACGCAGTATTTT. Encoded protein: CASSLGVDTDTQYF.

The chain links TRBV7-2 to TRBJ2-3; tentatively, D is TRBD2 (6 bases). The V end lost 5 bases, the J end lost 3 bases, and 15 bases lay between the germline ends. CDR1 and CDR2 (germline): SGHTA, FQGNSA. The CDR3 consists of 15 residues. The chain's CDR3 is CASSPPGVGTDTQYF. The CDR3 nucleotides are TGTGCCAGCAGCCCCCCGGGGGTTGGGACAGATACGCAGTATTTT.

This chain connects TRBV2 to TRBJ2-1; 7 bases line up with TRBD1. This CDR3 region has 14 residues. V dropped 6 bases and J dropped 3; count of bases not matched to a gene: 5. Germline V gene data show CDR1 as SNHLY and CDR2 as FYNNEI. The CDR3 spells CASRVGTDYNEQFF. CDR3 in DNA: TGTGCCAGCAGGGTCGGGACAGACTACAATGAGCAGTTCTTC.

The CDR3 DNA follows: TGCGCCAGCAGCCAAACAAACACCGGGGAGCTGTTTTTT. Its translation is CASSQTNTGELFF. The chain employs TRBV4-1 and TRBJ2-2, with unresolved D. V was shortened by 2 bases and J by 2 bases, with 3 bases between the two germline ends. The CDR3 totals 13 residues. Germline V gene sequence: CDR1 MGHRA, CDR2 YSYEKL.

The chain is built from TRBV3-1 (or the pseudogene TRBV3-2) and TRBJ1-6; 8 bases map to TRBD1. The V gene's germline CDR1 is LGHDT and CDR2 YNNKEL (reference sequence). This CDR3 spans 15 amino acids. The J segment lost 8 bases and the V segment lost 4 bases, leaving 7 bases of the junction unmatched. Here the CDR3 reads CASSLNRGADSPLHF. The CDR3 bases are TGTGCCAGCAGCCTGAACAGGGGGGCGGATTCACCCCTCCACTTT.

The chain links TRBV5-1 to TRBJ2-7, with 9 nucleotides matching TRBD1. CDR1 is SGHRS, CDR2 YFSETQ, per germline. The V segment lost 5 bases and the J segment 3 bases; nucleotides outside the gene matches: 9. This CDR3 comprises 15 residues. The CDR3 DNA sequence: TGCGCCAGCAGTTCGACCGGACAGGGGCTCTACGAGCAGTACTTC. Its translation: CASSSTGQGLYEQYF.

This clone came up a few times. V and J are TRBV5-1 and TRBJ1-1; no clear D gene. This CDR3 contains 13 residues. Looked up from germline, CDR1 is SGHRS and CDR2 is YFSETQ. V lost 4 bases and J 0 bases, leaving 7 bases between the germline ends. The chain's CDR3 is CASSTQLNTEAFF. CDR3 DNA: TGCGCCAGCAGCACCCAACTGAACACTGAAGCTTTCTTT.

This chain links TRBV5-8 with TRBJ2-5; TRBD2 is a possible D gene (5 bases). Deletions cut 4 bases from V and 2 bases from J, with 15 bases between. CDR1 and CDR2 from the germline V gene are SGHTS and YDEGEE. The CDR3 has 15 amino acids. CDR3: CASSGRGRGQETQYF. In DNA form, the CDR3 reads TGTGCCAGCAGCGGACGGGGTCGGGGTCAAGAGACCCAGTACTTC.

CDR3 coding DNA: TGCGCCAGCAGCCAAGATATGGGGGAGCTGTTTTTT. This gives the protein CASSQDMGELFF. This chain uses TRBV4-3 with TRBJ2-2; D gene ambiguous. The CDR3 runs to 12 residues. Germline loops: CDR1 LGHNA, CDR2 YSLEER. Trimming stripped 0 bases from V and 8 bases from J, with 4 bases between.

This clone was detected once. This chain joins TRBV5-1 and TRBJ2-7, with 9 nucleotides matching TRBD1. V shed 2 bases and J 3 bases; nucleotides not matched to a gene: 6. CDR3 length equals 15 residues. CDR1 is SGHRS and CDR2 is YFSETQ in the germline V gene. The CDR3 sequence is CASSFGQTGGYEQYF. In DNA, the CDR3 is TGCGCCAGCAGCTTCGGCCAGACAGGGGGCTACGAGCAGTACTTC.

This clone has a handful of counts. V is TRBV6-5 and J is TRBJ1-5; tentatively, D is TRBD1 (6 bases). This CDR3 has 15 residues. The germline CDR1 and CDR2 sequences are MNHEY and SVGAGI. Between the trimmed V and J ends, which lost 0 bases and 7 bases, there was a span of 13 bases. Here the CDR3 DNA reads TGTGCCAGCAGTTACTCTGGGACATCACGACAGCCCCAGCATTTT. Protein: CASSYSGTSRQPQHF.

V is TRBV5-4 and J is TRBJ2-1; 8 bases are a match to TRBD2. The CDR3 contains 16 residues. Trimming removed 5 bases from V and 9 bases from J; junction bases left unmatched: 16. Germline CDR1 is SGHNT and CDR2 is YYREEE (reference sequence). The CDR3 bases are TGTGCCAGCAGTTCTTTTAGCGGGGTCTTTGTCAGTGAGCAGTTCTTC. This sequence encodes CASSSFSGVFVSEQFF.

Note on this clone: Relative to the germline gene, one junction end is altered; a read error may explain this. The V gene is TRBV7-7, the J gene TRBJ2-3; 9 bases are a match to TRBD1. This CDR3 is 15 amino acids long. Germline V gene sequence: CDR1 SSHAT, CDR2 FNYEAQ (reference sequence). The DNA for the CDR3 is TGTGCTAGCAGCTCTAGGACAGGGGCAGGAGATACGCAGTATTTT. It specifies CASSSRTGAGDTQYF.

The genes are TRBV2 and TRBJ2-5; D may correspond to TRBD1 or TRBD2 (5 bases each). This CDR3 is built from 16 residues. Germline assignment: CDR1 SNHLY and CDR2 FYNNEI. Trimming shortened V by 4 bases and J by 1 base, and 16 bases separated the two germline ends. The CDR3 sequence is CASSGRDHIFQETQYF. CDR3 coding DNA: TGTGCCAGCAGTGGCCGGGACCACATCTTCCAAGAGACCCAGTACTTC.